A single sample gave rise to the 15 T cell receptor beta chains below, sequenced in a study of T cell repertoires in cytomegalovirus infection. Using its own MiXCR run on the reads, TCRdb lists one record per CDR3 protein. This table holds hundreds of thousands of distinct CDR3 sequences, 20% to 25% found once. The sequencing input was CD8+ T cells from PBMCs. All receptors derive from a human donor in good health (CMV status not recorded). Some clones in this sample may be carry-over from other donors' samples.

This rearrangement joins TRBV2 to TRBJ2-4; 8 bases are shared with TRBD1. The junction had 8 bases not matched to a gene; V was cut back by 6 bases and J by 4 bases. Germline lookup yields CDR1 SNHLY and CDR2 FYNNEI. The CDR3 is 15 amino acids. In DNA, the CDR3 is TGTGCCAGCAGCCATGGACAGGGAGGAAAAAACATTCAGTACTTC. Amino acid sequence: CASSHGQGGKNIQYF.

The sample holds one count of this clonotype. The V call is TRBV4-1, the J call TRBJ2-3; D uncertain. There are 15 residues in the CDR3. Per germline, CDR1 MGHRA and CDR2 YSYEKL. V lost 1 base, J lost 0 bases, and 8 bases lay in between. The CDR3 region is CASSQGALSTDTQYF. Here the CDR3 DNA reads TGCGCCAGCAGCCAAGGTGCACTTAGCACAGATACGCAGTATTTT.

This clonotype has only a few counts. CDR3 in amino acids: CASSLLILGQGNEQFF. The CDR3 DNA reads TGTGCCAGCAGTTTATTGATTTTGGGACAAGGCAATGAGCAGTTCTTC. V and J are TRBV28 and TRBJ2-1, with D possibly TRBD1 on 6 matching bases. CDR1 is MDHEN and CDR2 is SYDVKM in the germline V gene. The CDR3 totals 16 residues. V lost 1 base and J lost 6, with 16 bases in between. Full variable domain (rest looked up from reference TRBV28 and TRBJ2-1): DVKVTQSSRYLVKRTGEKVFLECVQDMDHENMFWYRQDPGLGLRLIYFSYDVKMKEKGDIPEGYSVSREKKERFSLILESASTNQTSMYLCASSLLILGQGNEQFFGPGTRLTVL.

This clonotype was counted at least ten times. The chain employs TRBV6-1 and TRBJ2-1, with TRBD2 identical over 9 bases. Germline-derived CDR1 and CDR2 are MNHNS and SASEGT. The junction had 3 bases not matched to a gene; V was cut back by 4 bases and J by 2 bases. The CDR3 covers 15 residues. CDR3 in amino acids: CASSGVAGAYNEQFF. The CDR3 DNA follows: TGTGCCAGCAGTGGAGTAGCGGGGGCCTACAATGAGCAGTTCTTC.

The chain is built from TRBV20-1 and TRBJ1-5, with D perhaps TRBD1 (5 bases). CDR1 and CDR2 from the germline V gene are DFQATT and SNEGSKA (reference sequence). The length of the CDR3 is 15 residues. With 1 base removed from V and 7 bases from J, the gap between germline ends came to 17 bases. In DNA, the CDR3 is TGCAGTGCTAGAGGGGACGGAAGAGTAGGCCAGCCCCAGCATTTT. Translated, it gives CSARGDGRVGQPQHF.

This clonotype occurred a few times. The CDR3 reads CASSSINYGYTF. As DNA, the CDR3 is TGTGCCAGTAGTTCCATAAACTATGGCTACACCTTC. This rearrangement joins TRBV19 to TRBJ1-2; D remains ambiguous. Trimming stripped 5 bases from V and 2 bases from J, with 6 bases between. The germline CDR1 and CDR2 sequences are LNHDA and SQIVND (reference sequence). The CDR3 length is 12 residues. The variable domain in full, with the rest retrieved from reference TRBV19 and TRBJ1-2, is DGGITQSPKYLFRKEGQNVTLSCEQNLNHDAMYWYRQDPGQGLRLIYYSQIVNDFQKGDIAEGYSVSREKKESFPLTVTSAQKNPTAFYLCASSSINYGYTFGSGTRLTVV.

The gene calls are TRBV6-2 or TRBV6-3 and TRBJ2-7; 10 nucleotides align to TRBD1. Germline lookup yields CDR1 MNHEY and CDR2 SVGEGT. The CDR3 sequence is 14 residues long. J was trimmed by 3 bases and V by 5 bases; bases with no gene match: 4. The CDR3 here is CASSRDRGNYEQYV. In DNA, the CDR3 is TGTGCCAGCAGTCGGGACAGGGGAAACTACGAGCAGTACGTC.

The V and J genes are TRBV7-9 and TRBJ2-1; no firm D call. Germline V CDR1 and CDR2: SEHNR, FQNEAQ (reference sequence). The CDR3 sequence is 11 residues long. V was clipped by 4 bases and J by 10 bases, with 8 bases between them. CDR3 loop: CASSSPPEQFF. DNA of the CDR3: TGTGCCAGCAGCTCACCTCCGGAGCAGTTCTTC.

The chain carries TRBV29-1 and TRBJ1-3; D is unclear. The ends were cut back, 5 bases at V and 0 bases at J, with 14 bases in the middle. The length of the CDR3 is 15 residues. The germline V gene has CDR1 SQVTM and CDR2 ANQGSEA. The CDR3 coding sequence is TGCAGCGTTTACCTGGACCGATACTCTGGAAACACCATATATTTT. Translating it yields CSVYLDRYSGNTIYF.

This chain uses TRBV20-1 with TRBJ2-2; D is unresolved. Germline CDR1 and CDR2: DFQATT and SNEGSKA (reference sequence). This CDR3 comprises 15 residues. V shed 0 bases and J shed 1 base, with 9 bases lying between them. The CDR3 loop reads CSARDRDKNTGELFF. The CDR3 coding sequence is TGCAGTGCTAGAGACAGAGACAAGAACACCGGGGAGCTGTTTTTT.

The rearrangement joins TRBV29-1 to TRBJ1-2; D unclear. The germline V gene has CDR1 SQVTM and CDR2 ANQGSEA. This CDR3 spans 14 amino acids. V was trimmed by 3 bases and J by 6 bases, leaving 17 bases between them. For the CDR3, the DNA is TGCAGCGTTGAGGGAACAGCTCGAATCGATGGCTACACCTTC. Protein sequence: CSVEGTARIDGYTF.

This clonotype was picked up one time. Here the CDR3 DNA reads TGCGCCAGCAGCCCCCACCTGGACAAGTCAACGTTCTTC. This translates into CASSPHLDKSTFF. This chain connects TRBV4-1 to TRBJ2-1, with D possibly TRBD1 on 5 matching bases. V was shortened by 4 bases and J by 15 bases, with 19 bases between the two germline ends. The CDR3 covers 13 residues. From germline, CDR1 is MGHRA and CDR2 YSYEKL.

This clonotype was observed many times. The CDR3 loop is CASSGGVEAFF. The CDR3 DNA reads TGTGCCAGCAGTGGCGGGGTTGAAGCTTTCTTT. The rearrangement links TRBV12-3 or TRBV12-4 to TRBJ1-1; no clear D gene. The V end was cut by 5 bases, the J end by 7 bases, with 8 bases between. The CDR3 contains 11 residues.

The sample holds many counts of this clonotype. V gene TRBV7-2 combines with J gene TRBJ1-1; 8 nucleotides align to TRBD1. This CDR3 has 16 residues. CDR1 and CDR2 (germline): SGHTA, FQGNSA. Trimming took 5 bases from V and 5 from J; bases not matched to a gene: 13. The DNA of the CDR3 is TGTGCCAGCAGCCGGGACAGGCCGACAGCGGGGACTGAAGCTTTCTTT. Amino acids: CASSRDRPTAGTEAFF.

This chain connects TRBV6-2 or TRBV6-3 to TRBJ2-1; TRBD2 matches at 8 bases. The CDR3 runs to 16 residues. CDR1 and CDR2 (germline): MNHEY, SVGEGT. With V trimmed by 2 bases and J by 2 bases, 5 bases remained unmatched. In DNA form, the CDR3 reads TGTGCCAGCAGTTACAAGCGGGGGCCACCCTACAATGAGCAGTTCTTC. The encoded protein is CASSYKRGPPYNEQFF.